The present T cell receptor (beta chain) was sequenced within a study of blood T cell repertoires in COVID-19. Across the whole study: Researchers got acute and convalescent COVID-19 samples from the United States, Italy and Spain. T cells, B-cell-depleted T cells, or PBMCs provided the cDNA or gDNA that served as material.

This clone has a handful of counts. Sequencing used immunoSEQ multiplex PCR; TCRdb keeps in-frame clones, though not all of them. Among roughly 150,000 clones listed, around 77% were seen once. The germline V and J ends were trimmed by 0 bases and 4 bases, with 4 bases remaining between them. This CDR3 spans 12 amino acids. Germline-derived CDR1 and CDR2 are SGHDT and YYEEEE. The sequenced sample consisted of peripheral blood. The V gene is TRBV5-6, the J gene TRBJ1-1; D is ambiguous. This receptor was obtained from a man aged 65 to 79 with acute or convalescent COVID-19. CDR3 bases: TGTGCCAGCAGCTTGGGGGCCACTGAAGCTTTCTTT. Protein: CASSLGATEAFF. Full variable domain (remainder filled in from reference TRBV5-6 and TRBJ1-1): DAGVTQSPTHLIKTRGQQVTLRCSPKSGHDTVSWYQQALGQGPQFIFQYYEEEERQRGNFPDRFSGHQFPNYSSELNVNALLLGDSALYLCASSLGATEAFFGQGTRLTVV.